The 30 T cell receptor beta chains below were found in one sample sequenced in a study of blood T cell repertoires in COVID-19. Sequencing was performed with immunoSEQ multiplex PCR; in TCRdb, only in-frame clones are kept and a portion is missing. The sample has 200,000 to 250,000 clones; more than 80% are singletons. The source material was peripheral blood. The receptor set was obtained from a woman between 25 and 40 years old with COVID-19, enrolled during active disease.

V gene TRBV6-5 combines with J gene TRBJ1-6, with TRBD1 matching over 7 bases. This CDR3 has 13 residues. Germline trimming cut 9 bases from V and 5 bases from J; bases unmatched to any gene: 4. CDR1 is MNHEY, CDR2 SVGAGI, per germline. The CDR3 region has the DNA TGTGCCAGTGGTACAGGGGATAATTCACCCCTCCACTTT. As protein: CASGTGDNSPLHF.

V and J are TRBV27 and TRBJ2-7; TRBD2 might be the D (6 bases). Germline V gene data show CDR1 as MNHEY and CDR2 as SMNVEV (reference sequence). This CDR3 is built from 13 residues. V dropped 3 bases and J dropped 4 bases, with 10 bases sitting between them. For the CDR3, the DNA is TGTGCCAGCAGTTTGACCGGGACTTACGAGCAGTACTTC. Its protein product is CASSLTGTYEQYF.

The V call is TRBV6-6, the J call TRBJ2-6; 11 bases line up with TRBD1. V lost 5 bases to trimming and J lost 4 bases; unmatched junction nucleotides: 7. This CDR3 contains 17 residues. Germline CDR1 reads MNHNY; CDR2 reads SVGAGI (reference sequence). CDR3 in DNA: TGTGCCAGCAGTCGCGGACAGGGGGCGAGGGGGGCCAACGTCCTGACTTTC. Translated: CASSRGQGARGANVLTF.

CDR3 amino acids: CASSPGQVHTGELFF. The DNA of the CDR3 is TGCGCCAGCAGCCCCGGACAGGTGCACACCGGGGAGCTGTTTTTT. The V call is TRBV5-1, the J call TRBJ2-2; 7 bases match TRBD1. The J segment lost 3 bases and the V segment lost 4 bases, leaving 6 bases of the junction unmatched. This CDR3 has 15 amino acids. CDR1 and CDR2 from the germline V gene are SGHRS and YFSETQ.

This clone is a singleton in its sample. DNA for the CDR3: TGTGCCAGCAGCTCGAGGACAGGGGGCTTCTCTGGAAACACCATATATTTT. Protein sequence: CASSSRTGGFSGNTIYF. The genes are TRBV5-4 and TRBJ1-3; 11 bases map to TRBD1. This CDR3 spans 17 amino acids. Per the germline V gene, CDR1 is SGHNT and CDR2 is YYREEE (reference sequence). V lost 3 bases to trimming and J lost 0 bases; unmatched junction nucleotides: 5.

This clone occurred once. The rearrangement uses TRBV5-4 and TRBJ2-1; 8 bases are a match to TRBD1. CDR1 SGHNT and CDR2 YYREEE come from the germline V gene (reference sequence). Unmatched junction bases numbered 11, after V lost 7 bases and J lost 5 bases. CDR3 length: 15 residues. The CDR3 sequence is CASARGRVSDNEQFF. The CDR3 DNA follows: TGTGCCAGCGCCAGGGGGCGAGTATCGGACAATGAGCAGTTCTTC.

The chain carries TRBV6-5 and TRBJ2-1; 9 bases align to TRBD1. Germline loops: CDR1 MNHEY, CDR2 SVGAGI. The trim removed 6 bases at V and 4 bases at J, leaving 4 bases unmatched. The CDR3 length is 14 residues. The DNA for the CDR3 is TGTGCCAGCAGACTCGGGACAGGGTACAATGAGCAGTTCTTC. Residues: CASRLGTGYNEQFF.

The CDR3 protein is CASSEGTGRNTIYF. DNA of the CDR3: TGTGCCAGCAGCGAGGGGACAGGGAGAAACACCATATATTTT. This rearrangement joins TRBV9 to TRBJ1-3; 9 nucleotides match TRBD1. J gave up 5 bases and V 3 bases, and 3 bases lay outside the gene matches. In germline, CDR1 is SGDLS, CDR2 YYNGEE. There are 14 residues in the CDR3.

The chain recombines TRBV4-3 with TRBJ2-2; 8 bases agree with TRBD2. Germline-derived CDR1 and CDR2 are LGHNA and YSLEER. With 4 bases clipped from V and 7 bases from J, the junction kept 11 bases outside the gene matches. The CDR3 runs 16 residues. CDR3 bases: TGCGCCAGCAGCCTTGCACTAGCGGCGGCGGTCGGGGAGCTGTTTTTT. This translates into CASSLALAAAVGELFF.

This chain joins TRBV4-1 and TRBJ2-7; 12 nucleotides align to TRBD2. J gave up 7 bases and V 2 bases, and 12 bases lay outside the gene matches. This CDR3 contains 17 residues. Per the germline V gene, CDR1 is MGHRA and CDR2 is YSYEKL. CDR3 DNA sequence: TGCGCCAGCAGCCAACCAGGACTAGCGGGACCGAGGGGGGAGCAGTACTTC. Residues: CASSQPGLAGPRGEQYF.

The CDR3 spells CASTPPGGNTEAFF. The DNA of the CDR3 is TGTGCCAGCACCCCGCCGGGGGGGAACACTGAAGCTTTCTTT. The chain employs TRBV28 and TRBJ1-1; D is possibly TRBD1 (5 bases). This CDR3 contains 14 residues. From germline, CDR1 is MDHEN and CDR2 SYDVKM. V lost 7 bases, J lost 1 base, and 13 bases lay in between.

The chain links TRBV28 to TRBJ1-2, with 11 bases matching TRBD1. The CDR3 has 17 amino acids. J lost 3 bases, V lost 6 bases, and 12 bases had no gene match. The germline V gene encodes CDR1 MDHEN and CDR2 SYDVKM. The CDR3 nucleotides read TGTGCCAGCAGGCCGCCGGGACAGGGGGTCTTTTACTATGGCTACACCTTC. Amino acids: CASRPPGQGVFYYGYTF.

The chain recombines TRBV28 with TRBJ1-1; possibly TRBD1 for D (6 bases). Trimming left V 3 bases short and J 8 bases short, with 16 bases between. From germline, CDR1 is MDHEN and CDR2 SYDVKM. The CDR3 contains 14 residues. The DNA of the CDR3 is TGTGCCAGCAGTTTGGAACTGATGGGGACAGAAGCTTTCTTT. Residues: CASSLELMGTEAFF.

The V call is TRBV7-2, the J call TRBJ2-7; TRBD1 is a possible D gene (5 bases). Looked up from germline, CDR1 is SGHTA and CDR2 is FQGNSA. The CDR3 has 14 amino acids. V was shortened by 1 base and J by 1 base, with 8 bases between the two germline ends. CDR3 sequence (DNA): TGTGCCAGCAGCTTAGTACAGGCTTCCTACGAGCAGTACTTC. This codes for CASSLVQASYEQYF.

CDR3 sequence reads: CASSYARGRGAGGYTF. The CDR3 DNA reads as TGTGCCAGCAGTTACGCCAGGGGTCGGGGCGCTGGTGGCTACACCTTC. The rearrangement links TRBV6-2 or TRBV6-3 to TRBJ1-2, with D possibly TRBD1 on 6 matching bases. The V gene's germline CDR1 is MNHEY and CDR2 SVGEGT. This CDR3 has 16 amino acids. V was cut by 2 bases and J by 7 bases, with 20 bases left in between.

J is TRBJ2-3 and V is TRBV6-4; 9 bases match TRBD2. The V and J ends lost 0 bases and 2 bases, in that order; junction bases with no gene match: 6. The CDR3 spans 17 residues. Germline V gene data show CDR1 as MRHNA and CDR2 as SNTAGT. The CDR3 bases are TGTGCCAGCAGTGACTCTGGCAGCGGGGGGATCACAGATACGCAGTATTTT. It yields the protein CASSDSGSGGITDTQYF.

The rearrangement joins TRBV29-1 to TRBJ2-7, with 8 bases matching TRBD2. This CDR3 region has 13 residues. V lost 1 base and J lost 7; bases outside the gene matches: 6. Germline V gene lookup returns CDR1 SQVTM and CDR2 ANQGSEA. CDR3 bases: TGCAGCGTTGAAGCCAGCGGGAGAGGGGAGCAGTACTTC. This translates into CSVEASGRGEQYF.

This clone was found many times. The CDR3 here is CASSLERGRRAFF. For the CDR3, the DNA is TGTGCCAGCAGTTTAGAAAGGGGGCGCAGAGCTTTCTTT. V gene TRBV27 combines with J gene TRBJ1-1; 7 positions agree with TRBD1. Germline loops: CDR1 MNHEY, CDR2 SMNVEV (reference sequence). The V and J ends lost 2 bases and 10 bases, in that order; junction bases with no gene match: 7. CDR3 length: 13 amino acids.

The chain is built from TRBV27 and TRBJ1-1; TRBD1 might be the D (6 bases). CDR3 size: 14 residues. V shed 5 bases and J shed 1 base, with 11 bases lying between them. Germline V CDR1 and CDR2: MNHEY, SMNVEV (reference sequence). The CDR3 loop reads CASSAMTGNTEAFF. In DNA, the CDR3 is TGTGCCAGCAGTGCCATGACAGGGAACACTGAAGCTTTCTTT.

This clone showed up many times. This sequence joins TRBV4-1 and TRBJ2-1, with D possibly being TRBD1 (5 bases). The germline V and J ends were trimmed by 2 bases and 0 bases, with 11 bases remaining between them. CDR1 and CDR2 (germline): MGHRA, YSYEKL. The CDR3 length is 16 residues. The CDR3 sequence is CASSQLDILSYNEQFF. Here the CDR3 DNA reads TGCGCCAGCAGCCAACTGGACATTCTCTCCTACAATGAGCAGTTCTTC.

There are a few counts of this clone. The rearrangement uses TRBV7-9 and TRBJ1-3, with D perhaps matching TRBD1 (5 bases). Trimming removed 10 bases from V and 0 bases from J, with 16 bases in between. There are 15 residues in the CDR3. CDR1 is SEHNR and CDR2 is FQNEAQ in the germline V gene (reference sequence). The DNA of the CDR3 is TGTGCCAACGGACAAGGCGCGGACTCTGGAAACACCATATATTTT. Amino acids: CANGQGADSGNTIYF.

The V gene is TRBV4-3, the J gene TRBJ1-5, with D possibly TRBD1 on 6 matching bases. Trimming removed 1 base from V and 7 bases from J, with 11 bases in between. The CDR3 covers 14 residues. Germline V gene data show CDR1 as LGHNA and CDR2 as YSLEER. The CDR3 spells CASSQGQGLQPQHF. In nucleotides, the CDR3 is TGCGCCAGCAGCCAAGGCCAGGGGCTACAGCCCCAGCATTTT.

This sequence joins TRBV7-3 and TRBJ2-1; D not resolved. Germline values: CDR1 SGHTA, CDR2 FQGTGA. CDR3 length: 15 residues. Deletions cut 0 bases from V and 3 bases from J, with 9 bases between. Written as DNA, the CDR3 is TGTGCCAGCAGCTTAACTTGGGCAGGCTACAATGAGCAGTTCTTC. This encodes CASSLTWAGYNEQFF.

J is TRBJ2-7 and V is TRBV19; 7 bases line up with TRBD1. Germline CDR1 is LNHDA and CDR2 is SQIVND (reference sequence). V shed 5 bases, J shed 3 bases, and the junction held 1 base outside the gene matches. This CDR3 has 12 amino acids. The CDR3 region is CASSRQGYEQYF. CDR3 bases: TGTGCCAGTAGTCGACAGGGCTACGAGCAGTACTTC.

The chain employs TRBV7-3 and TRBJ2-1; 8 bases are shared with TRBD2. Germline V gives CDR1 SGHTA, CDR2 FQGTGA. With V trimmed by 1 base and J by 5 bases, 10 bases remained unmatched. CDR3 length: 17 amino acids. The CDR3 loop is CASSLNPGGLGDNEQFF. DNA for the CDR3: TGTGCCAGCAGCTTAAACCCGGGGGGACTAGGTGACAATGAGCAGTTCTTC.

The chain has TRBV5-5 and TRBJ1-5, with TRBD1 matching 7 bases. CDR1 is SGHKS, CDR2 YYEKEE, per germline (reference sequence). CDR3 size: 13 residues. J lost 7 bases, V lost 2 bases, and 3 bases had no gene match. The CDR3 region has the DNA TGTGCCAGCAGCTTAGACAGGGAACAGCCCCAGCATTTT. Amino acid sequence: CASSLDREQPQHF.

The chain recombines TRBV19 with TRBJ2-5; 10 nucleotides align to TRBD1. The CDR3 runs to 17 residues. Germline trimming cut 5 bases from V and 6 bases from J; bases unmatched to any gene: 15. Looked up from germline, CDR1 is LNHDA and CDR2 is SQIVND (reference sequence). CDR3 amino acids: CASSLRGTGVRGKTQYF. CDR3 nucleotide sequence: TGTGCCAGTAGTCTAAGGGGGACAGGGGTCAGGGGAAAGACCCAGTACTTC.

The CDR3 region has the DNA TGTGCCAGCACCCCAACTAGCGGGGGCCTCTCTGGGGCCAACGTCCTGACTTTC. Its translation: CASTPTSGGLSGANVLTF. The V and J genes are TRBV11-2 and TRBJ2-6; 11 bases line up with TRBD2. V shed 7 bases, J shed 0 bases, and the junction held 8 bases outside the gene matches. The CDR3 sequence is 18 residues long. Germline assignment: CDR1 SGHAT and CDR2 FQNNGV. The variable domain in full, with the rest retrieved from reference TRBV11-2 and TRBJ2-6, is EAGVAQSPRYKIIEKRQSVAFWCNPISGHATLYWYQQILGQGPKLLIQFQNNGVVDDSQLPKDRFSAERLKGVDSTLKIQPAKLEDSAVYLCASTPTSGGLSGANVLTFGAGSRLTVL.

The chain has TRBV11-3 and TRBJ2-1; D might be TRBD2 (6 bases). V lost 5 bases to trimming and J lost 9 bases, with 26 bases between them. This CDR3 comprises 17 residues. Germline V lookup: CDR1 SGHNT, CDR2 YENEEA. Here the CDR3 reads CASSPGLGDRGSSEQFF. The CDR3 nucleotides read TGTGCCAGCAGCCCCGGGTTAGGAGATCGGGGGAGCAGTGAGCAGTTCTTC.

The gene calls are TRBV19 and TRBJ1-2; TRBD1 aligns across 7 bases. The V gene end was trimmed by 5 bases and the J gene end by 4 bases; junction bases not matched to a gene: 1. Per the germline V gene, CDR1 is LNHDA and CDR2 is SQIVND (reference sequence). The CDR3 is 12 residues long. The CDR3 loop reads CASSRDSYGYTF. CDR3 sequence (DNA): TGTGCCAGTAGTCGGGACAGCTATGGCTACACCTTC.